These T cell receptor beta chains were read from a single sample in a study of control samples from healthy donors and cancer patients. Using immunoSEQ multiplex PCR, the repertoire was profiled, and TCRdb retains in-frame clones only, with some absent. The sample records approximately 37,000 clones, around 83% being singletons. The source material was PBMCs. The receptors here all came from a woman aged 60-75 years with lung cancer. CDR3s include the opening cysteine and the closing phenylalanine or tryptophan.

TRBV4-2,TRBJ1-6,CASSQPELSYNSPLHF
TRBV30,TRBJ2-5,CAWSVVSRGPETQYF
TRBV19,TRBJ2-7,CASSVAGTIYEQYF
TRBV10-2,TRBJ2-5,CAVEKGLAGGQETQYF
TRBV19,TRBJ1-3,CASSPDRGRVTRNTIYF
TRBV30,TRBJ1-2,CAWGTGTGYGYTF
TRBV9,TRBJ2-7,CASNPRGPYEQYF
TRBV5-1,TRBJ2-1,CASYKSSYNEQFF
TRBV9,TRBJ2-1,CASSLTGGSGNEQFF
TRBV30,TRBJ2-7,CAYKTSGSSYEQYF
TRBV5-4,TRBJ1-5,CASSLSPNQPQHF
TRBV3-1/TRBV3-2,TRBJ1-4,CASSQVSKGGKLFF
TRBV5-1,TRBJ1-2,CASSRGQGRIGYTF
TRBV5-1,TRBJ2-2,CASSSSGTSGGARAGELFF
TRBV7-3,TRBJ2-2,CASSLTKRGNTGELFF